This T cell receptor beta chain emerged from a study of cytomegalovirus exposure and HLA in healthy donors. The CDR3 length is 14 residues. Germline values: CDR1 MGHRA, CDR2 YSYEKL. V was pared by 3 bases and J by 5 bases, with 1 base of the junction left unmatched. Study-wide findings and caveats: In vitro, three CMV-associated chains proved specific for CMV antigens. In all likelihood, a cluster of highly shared sequence variants was a sequencing artifact. The study listed 150 to 200 cytomegalovirus-associated TCR beta chains.

Primers for the PCR totalled 60 Vbeta and 13 Jbeta. Per the authors' pipeline: It was a later analysis that counted roughly 80 million unique TCR beta chains, of which 9 million to 13 million were shared. The protocol was immunoSEQ multiplex PCR, while the TCRdb copy is restricted to in-frame clones and leaves out a portion. The DNA gave D and trimming, while V, J and clone size come from that table. In the table there are 150,000 to 200,000 clones, roughly three quarters of which are singletons. This clone was picked up a small number of times. Its antigen is unidentified. This TCR derives from a man between 18 and 35 years old in good health and CMV-seropositive. Sequencing was carried out using PBMCs. This chain connects TRBV4-1 to TRBJ1-5, with 10 bases fitting TRBD1. The CDR3 coding sequence is TGCGCCAGCAGCCACGGGACAGGGGATCAGCCCCAGCATTTT. Encoded protein: CASSHGTGDQPQHF.